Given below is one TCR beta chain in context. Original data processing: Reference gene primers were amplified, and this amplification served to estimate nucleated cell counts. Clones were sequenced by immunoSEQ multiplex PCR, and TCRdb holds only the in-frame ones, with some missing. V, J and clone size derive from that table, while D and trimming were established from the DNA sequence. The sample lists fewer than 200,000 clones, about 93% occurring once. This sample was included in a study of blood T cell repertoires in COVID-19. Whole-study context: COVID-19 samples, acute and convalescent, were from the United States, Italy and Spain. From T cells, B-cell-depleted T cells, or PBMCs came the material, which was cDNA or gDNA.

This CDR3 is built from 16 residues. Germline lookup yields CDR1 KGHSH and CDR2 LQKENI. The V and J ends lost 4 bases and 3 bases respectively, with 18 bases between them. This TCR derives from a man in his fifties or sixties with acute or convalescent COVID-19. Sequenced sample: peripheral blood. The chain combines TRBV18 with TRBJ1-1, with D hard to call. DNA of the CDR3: TGTGCCAGCTCACGAGCCGTTAGGACTCAACACACTGAAGCTTTCTTT. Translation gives CASSRAVRTQHTEAFF.